The source of this TCR beta chain is a study of blood T cells in healthy people across ages. Sample-barcoded 5' priming and a J-beta primer mix drove a second PCR of about 6 to 12 cycles. Via MiXCR, TCRdb re-called the 5' RACE reads, giving one row per CDR3 protein. The sample includes some 640,000 distinct CDR3 sequences, roughly 50% seen only once; the top ten take roughly 34%. Per sample, no less than 5.5 micrograms of total RNA were extracted. The sequencing sample was made of blood. This receptor was taken from a woman aged 55-70 years in good health.

The CDR3 sequence is CASAPQWSRETQYF. For the CDR3, the DNA is TGTGCCAGCGCGCCCCAGTGGAGTCGAGAGACCCAGTACTTC. V and J are TRBV28 and TRBJ2-5; D not resolved. The V end was cut by 8 bases, the J end by 4 bases, with 17 bases between. The CDR3 sequence is 14 residues long. CDR1 and CDR2 (germline): MDHEN, SYDVKM.